Listed below are T cell receptor beta chains from one sample, sequenced in a study of blood T cell repertoires in COVID-19. Only in-frame clones appear in the TCRdb table, and some are missing; sequencing was by immunoSEQ multiplex PCR. The sample carries under 250,000 clones, roughly 92% recorded once. What was sequenced was peripheral blood. These receptor sequences come from a man in his 60s with COVID-19, enrolled during active disease. The CDR3 runs from the conserved cysteine through the conserved F or W. D genes are given only for firm matches.

>TRBJ1-2|NA|TRBV28
CASSLSGNSNYGYTF
>TRBJ2-1|NA|TRBV3-1/TRBV3-2
CASSEHGESSYNEQFF
>TRBJ2-3|TRBD1|TRBV9
CASSARDRVGDTQYF
>TRBJ1-1|NA|TRBV7-9
CASRANTEAFF
>TRBJ1-2|NA|TRBV28
CASAPSGGGYTF
>TRBJ1-1|NA|TRBV3-1/TRBV3-2
CASSLRQNTEAFF
>TRBJ1-3|TRBD1|TRBV28
CASSSRTGGGNTIYF
>TRBJ1-2|NA|TRBV4-1
CASSQAQATRAYGYTF
>TRBJ1-1|NA|TRBV20-1
CSASLQVGAFF
>TRBJ2-7|TRBD2|TRBV3-1/TRBV3-2
CASSQYWGGTYEQYF
>TRBJ1-2|TRBD1|TRBV28
CASRGSRGRRYGYTF
>TRBJ2-6|NA|TRBV7-9
CASSLPGELPGANVLTF
>TRBJ1-2|NA|TRBV5-4
CASSLQGGYGYTF
>TRBJ1-4|NA|TRBV4-2
CASSQESPYPGGREKLFF
>TRBJ2-1|TRBD2|TRBV5-4
CASSLSSGRSSYNEQFF
>TRBJ2-7|TRBD1|TRBV5-1
CASSRELQGDYEQYF
>TRBJ1-2|NA|TRBV27
CASSLSEGRFPYGYTF
>TRBJ1-1|NA|TRBV6-5
CASQDQVQTAFF
>TRBJ2-4|TRBD1|TRBV7-9
CASSLTGSKNIQYF
>TRBJ2-3|TRBD2|TRBV7-2
CASSSLGLANTDTQYF
>TRBJ2-7|TRBD2|TRBV29-1
CSVIGPSGTSGKYEQYF
>TRBJ1-5|NA|TRBV6-5
CASSQGGQPQHF
>TRBJ2-1|NA|TRBV5-1
CASSLALTDNEQFF
>TRBJ2-3|NA|TRBV7-7
CASSLGAGLSTDTQYF
>TRBJ1-5|NA|TRBV19
CASSGGSRVSNQPQHF
>TRBJ2-5|NA|TRBV29-1
CSVERRPGLRETQYF
>TRBJ2-7|TRBD2|TRBV28
CASSLGTSAFPPQYF
>TRBJ2-7|TRBD2|TRBV6-6
CASNLRASGSGYEQYF
>TRBJ2-1|NA|TRBV10-3
CAISDEGKTSNEQFF
>TRBJ2-7|TRBD1|TRBV27
CASSETTGGHEQYF
>TRBJ1-4|NA|TRBV5-4
CASSSDGGANEKLFF
>TRBJ2-7|NA|TRBV6-7
CASIPADSSIYEQYF
>TRBJ2-2|TRBD2|TRBV20-1
CSASRLAVGTGELFF
>TRBJ1-2|TRBD1|TRBV27
CASSLLTGTEGYTF
>TRBJ2-1|TRBD2|TRBV7-2
CASSSGTSGRISEQFF
>TRBJ1-2|NA|TRBV7-2
CASSLGRQEIYGYTF
>TRBJ2-3|NA|TRBV5-1
CASSSGDYSTDTQYF
>TRBJ2-3|TRBD2|TRBV3-1/TRBV3-2
CASSQGGSGGTDTQYF
>TRBJ2-1|TRBD2|TRBV6-4
CASSEARGARGEQFF
>TRBJ2-2|NA|TRBV25-1
CASSPYGGGELFF
>TRBJ1-3|NA|TRBV5-4
CASSSTSGNTIYF
>TRBJ1-4|TRBD1|TRBV12-3/TRBV12-4
CASSGTANEKLFF
>TRBJ2-7|TRBD1|TRBV7-2
CASSWTGTGAYEQYF
>TRBJ2-7|TRBD2|TRBV6-5
CASRTSGGHYEQYF
>TRBJ1-5|NA|TRBV20-1
CSASAHAGSEPQHF
>TRBJ2-7|NA|TRBV9
CASSVGSREYEQYF
>TRBJ2-2|TRBD2|TRBV7-2
CASSPIAGGPVTGELFF
>TRBJ2-7|NA|TRBV15
CATSRGGTRAYEQYF
>TRBJ1-5|NA|TRBV6-6
CASSRSGGNQPQHF
>TRBJ1-2|NA|TRBV5-6
CASSLGQVDYGYTF
>TRBJ2-5|NA|TRBV15
CATSRGNGGRGETQYF
>TRBJ2-5|NA|TRBV11-1
CASTHRVWETQYF
>TRBJ2-7|NA|TRBV7-8
CASSRADRGGNQYF
>TRBJ1-2|NA|TRBV6-6
CASSARDTNYGYTF
>TRBJ2-1|TRBD2|TRBV6-2/TRBV6-3
CASSKAAGVGAEQFF
>TRBJ2-1|TRBD2|TRBV15
CATSRDVLAGPYNEQFF
>TRBJ2-3|TRBD2|TRBV10-3
CAISLGLAGRDTQYF
>TRBJ1-3|NA|TRBV4-1
CASSQDQGLMGNTIYF
>TRBJ2-4|TRBD2|TRBV7-2
CASSPGGLSIQYF